Below are 29 T cell receptor beta chains sequenced from a single sample in a study of T cells in Graves' hyperthyroidism and ophthalmopathy. The TCR beta CDR3 regions underwent amplification using RNA transcripts as the source. The HTBI primer set drove a first-round RT-PCR of the TCR CDR3. TCRdb reprocessed the multiplex PCR reads with MiXCR, giving one entry per CDR3 protein. The sample has hundreds of thousands of distinct CDR3 sequences; approximately 23% are singletons. What was sequenced was blood. These receptors were obtained from a woman in her thirties or forties with Graves' ophthalmopathy.

This clonotype was detected many times. This sequence joins TRBV4-2 and TRBJ2-7; TRBD2 agrees at 10 bases. The CDR3 spans 16 residues. Germline V gene lookup returns CDR1 LGHNA and CDR2 YNFKEQ. The V segment lost 1 base and the J segment 3 bases; nucleotides outside the gene matches: 6. CDR3 DNA sequence: TGTGCCAGCAGCCAAGCGCTAGCGGGAGCCATCTACGAGCAGTACTTC. Translating it yields CASSQALAGAIYEQYF.

This clonotype has only a few counts. A read error may explain this, as a much larger clone is one base away. This chain connects TRBV19 to TRBJ1-1; a weak D match, TRBD1 (6 bases). Germline values: CDR1 LNHDA, CDR2 SQIVND (reference sequence). V was clipped by 6 bases and J by 2 bases, with 13 bases between them. This CDR3 contains 14 residues. This CDR3 reads CASRLTGSNTEAFF. For the CDR3, the DNA is TGTGCCAGTAGACTAACAGGGTCTAACACTGAAGCTTTCTTT.

This clonotype was observed many times. The DNA of the CDR3 is TGTGCCAGCACCCCCGTGGGGCCCCGAGTGTACGAGCAGTACTTC. It specifies CASTPVGPRVYEQYF. J is TRBJ2-7 and V is TRBV28, with TRBD1 as a possible D gene (5 bases). CDR3 length equals 15 residues. Trimming shortened V by 7 bases and J by 4 bases, and 20 bases separated the two germline ends. Per the germline V gene, CDR1 is MDHEN and CDR2 is SYDVKM.

This chain uses TRBV18 with TRBJ1-1, with TRBD1 as a possible D gene (5 bases). Germline loops: CDR1 KGHSH, CDR2 LQKENI. Trimming cost V 2 bases and J 3 bases, with 7 bases left between them. The length of the CDR3 is 13 residues. The DNA for the CDR3 is TGTGCCAGCTCACCAAAAGGGGACACTGAAGCTTTCTTT. Amino acid sequence: CASSPKGDTEAFF.

This clonotype was detected many times. The chain has TRBV20-1 and TRBJ2-7; 7 bases map to TRBD1. This CDR3 has 13 amino acids. Germline trimming cut 6 bases from V and 0 bases from J; bases unmatched to any gene: 5. Germline V gives CDR1 DFQATT, CDR2 SNEGSKA (reference sequence). The CDR3 nucleotides read TGCAGTGCACAGGACAGGACCTCCTACGAGCAGTACTTC. Translating it yields CSAQDRTSYEQYF.

There are many counts of this clonotype. The V and J genes are TRBV20-1 and TRBJ2-5, with no clear D. The germline V gene encodes CDR1 DFQATT and CDR2 SNEGSKA (reference sequence). The ends were cut back, 5 bases at V and 0 bases at J, with 16 bases in the middle. The length of the CDR3 is 15 residues. Here the CDR3 DNA reads TGCAGTGCTGGGCCCCAAGACCCGTACCAAGAGACCCAGTACTTC. Its translation is CSAGPQDPYQETQYF.

The chain is built from TRBV2 and TRBJ2-7, with 8 bases lining up with TRBD2. V lost 6 bases to trimming and J lost 5 bases; unmatched junction nucleotides: 6. Germline V gene data show CDR1 as SNHLY and CDR2 as FYNNEI. This CDR3 region has 13 residues. CDR3 sequence (DNA): TGTGCCAGCAGAGGGGGACTAGGTGACGAGCAGTACTTC. This codes for CASRGGLGDEQYF.

This clonotype occurred many times. This sequence joins TRBV9 and TRBJ2-7; the D is unclear. This CDR3 is 14 amino acids long. Deletions cut 3 bases from V and 3 bases from J, with 13 bases between. Germline loops: CDR1 SGDLS, CDR2 YYNGEE. CDR3 nucleotide sequence: TGTGCCAGCAGCGGGGGTATAGGTTTCTACGAGCAGTACTTC. It translates to CASSGGIGFYEQYF. Full variable domain (missing parts from reference TRBV9 and TRBJ2-7): DSGVTQTPKHLITATGQRVTLRCSPRSGDLSVYWYQQSLDQGLQFLIQYYNGEERAKGNILERFSAQQFPDLHSELNLSSLELGDSALYFCASSGGIGFYEQYFGPGTRLTVT.

The CDR3 nucleotides read TGTGCCAGCAGCTTAGCGCTTTGGTTGGACGGATACAATGAGCAGTTCTTC. It encodes CASSLALWLDGYNEQFF. The chain joins TRBV11-1 to TRBJ2-1; D not certain. Germline lookup yields CDR1 SGHAT and CDR2 FQDESV (reference sequence). The V end was cut by 0 bases, the J end by 4 bases, with 16 bases between. The CDR3 covers 17 residues.

Ten or more counts support this clonotype. V gene TRBV6-5 combines with J gene TRBJ2-7, with a weak D call TRBD2 (6 bases). The V and J ends lost 6 bases and 7 bases respectively, with 19 bases between them. There are 14 residues in the CDR3. Germline CDR1 MNHEY, CDR2 SVGAGI. The CDR3 DNA follows: TGTGCCAGCAGCCCTCGACCGTCAAGCGGGGAGCAGTACTTC. Its translation: CASSPRPSSGEQYF.

The J gene is TRBJ1-2, the V gene TRBV27; no reliable D call. V lost 5 bases and J 3 bases, leaving 19 bases between the germline ends. The CDR3 consists of 16 residues. Germline assignment: CDR1 MNHEY and CDR2 SMNVEV (reference sequence). This CDR3 reads CASSPREGFGYYGYTF. As DNA, the CDR3 is TGTGCCAGCAGTCCCCGAGAGGGTTTCGGATACTATGGCTACACCTTC.

The V gene is TRBV12-3 or TRBV12-4, the J gene TRBJ2-2; 9 bases agree with TRBD2. V gave up 8 bases and J gave up 5 bases; unmatched junction bases: 12. The CDR3 has 16 amino acids. The CDR3 reads CASAGGRARRTGELFF. The CDR3 nucleotides are TGTGCCAGCGCGGGCGGGAGGGCCCGACGGACCGGGGAGCTGTTTTTT.

About this clonotype itself: This could be a read error, since a much larger clone is one nucleotide away. The J gene is TRBJ1-2, the V gene TRBV5-1; no reliable D call. This CDR3 has 12 residues. V was pared by 0 bases and J by 4 bases, with 4 bases between. Germline-derived CDR1 and CDR2 are SGHRS and YFSETQ. This CDR3 is CASSLEVYGYTF. Here the CDR3 DNA reads TGCGCCAGCAGCTTGGAAGTCTATGGCTACACCTTC.

This clonotype was counted at least ten times. The chain links TRBV7-6 to TRBJ2-5; TRBD2 is a possible D gene (7 bases). Germline CDR1 SGHVS, CDR2 FNYEAQ. The CDR3 length is 16 residues. With 5 bases removed from V and 4 bases from J, the gap between germline ends came to 20 bases. CDR3 DNA: TGTGCCAGCAGCAAAACGGAAGGGGGAGGGTTAGAGACCCAGTACTTC. Translated: CASSKTEGGGLETQYF.

Details on this clonotype: Germline and junction disagree at one end, which may indicate a read error. The J gene is TRBJ1-2, the V gene TRBV12-3 or TRBV12-4; 7 positions agree with TRBD1. There are 13 residues in the CDR3. CDR3 nucleotides: TGCGCCAGCAGGACACAGGGGTACTATGGCTACACCTTC. Encoded protein: CASRTQGYYGYTF.

In this sample, this clonotype turned up many times. V usage is TRBV28 and J usage is TRBJ2-7; perhaps TRBD1 as D (6 bases). The germline V gene has CDR1 MDHEN and CDR2 SYDVKM. The CDR3 totals 16 residues. Trimming removed 5 bases at V and 3 bases at J, with 20 bases between. This CDR3 is CASSIIAGTSFYEQYF. CDR3 in DNA: TGTGCCAGCAGTATTATCGCCGGGACATCGTTCTACGAGCAGTACTTC.

The chain uses TRBV12-3 or TRBV12-4 and TRBJ2-2, with D uncertain. The CDR3 is made up of 18 amino acids. The germline V and J ends were trimmed by 7 bases and 0 bases, with 21 bases remaining between them. This chain's CDR3 is CASTPRGVSRANTGELFF. The CDR3 DNA follows: TGTGCCAGCACCCCCAGAGGCGTGTCCCGAGCGAACACCGGGGAGCTGTTTTTT.

This clonotype was recorded many times. J is TRBJ1-1 and V is TRBV28; the D gene is possibly TRBD1 (5 bases). The V end was cut by 5 bases, the J end by 3 bases, with 10 bases between. Germline CDR1 MDHEN, CDR2 SYDVKM. The CDR3 length is 13 residues. CDR3 coding DNA: TGTGCCAGCAGTGTGGGGCTGGACACTGAAGCTTTCTTT. It specifies CASSVGLDTEAFF.

This clonotype was counted many times. The chain is built from TRBV7-2 and TRBJ2-6; 11 bases line up with TRBD2. V lost 3 bases to trimming and J lost 0 bases; unmatched junction nucleotides: 7. CDR3 size: 19 residues. Germline V gene data show CDR1 as SGHTA and CDR2 as FQGNSA. CDR3 residues: CASSLGLAVPSSGANVLTF. The CDR3 DNA reads TGTGCCAGCAGCTTGGGACTAGCGGTCCCTTCCTCTGGGGCCAACGTCCTGACTTTC.

This clonotype was seen at least ten times. The CDR3 DNA reads TGTGCCAGCAGTTTAGACTTTCCCTACGAGCAGTACTTC. Residues: CASSLDFPYEQYF. The chain employs TRBV12-3 or TRBV12-4 and TRBJ2-7; D not certain. This CDR3 has 13 residues. Trimming removed 1 base at V and 2 bases at J, with 6 bases between.

The J gene is TRBJ2-7, the V gene TRBV20-1; D possibly corresponds to TRBD2 (6 bases). Germline V lookup: CDR1 DFQATT, CDR2 SNEGSKA (reference sequence). Trimming removed 3 bases from V and 0 bases from J, with 12 bases in between. This CDR3 region has 14 residues. The DNA for the CDR3 is TGCAGTGCTAGCCAGGGACTCAGCTCCTACGAGCAGTACTTC. This encodes CSASQGLSSYEQYF.

This clonotype has a count of ten or more. The J gene is TRBJ1-2, the V gene TRBV20-1; D might be TRBD1 (5 bases). The CDR3 is 12 amino acids. Looked up from germline, CDR1 is DFQATT and CDR2 is SNEGSKA (reference sequence). Trimming took off 6 bases at V and 4 bases at J, with 12 bases between the two ends. The CDR3 spells CSASVGGYGYTF. The CDR3 DNA follows: TGCAGTGCCAGCGTGGGGGGCTATGGCTACACCTTC.

This clonotype occurred many times. The CDR3, as DNA: TGTGCCAGCAGCTCACAGGTGAACACTGAAGCTTTCTTT. Its translation is CASSSQVNTEAFF. The chain is built from TRBV7-2 and TRBJ1-1; D is possibly TRBD1 (5 bases). The length of the CDR3 is 13 residues. V was trimmed by 4 bases and J by 0 bases, leaving 6 bases between them. Per germline, CDR1 SGHTA and CDR2 FQGNSA.

This clonotype was observed many times. Here the CDR3 omits its conserved ending phenylalanine or tryptophan, so a read error is the likely source. The rearrangement joins TRBV28 to TRBJ2-5; the match to TRBD2 covers 7 bases. There are 18 residues in the CDR3. V lost 5 bases to trimming and J lost 2 bases; unmatched junction nucleotides: 17. The germline V gene encodes CDR1 MDHEN and CDR2 SYDVKM. CDR3 loop: CASSRYDLAGTKQETQYL. CDR3 DNA sequence: TGTGCCAGCAGTCGTTACGATCTAGCCGGGACTAAACAAGAGACCCAGTACCTC.

The gene calls are TRBV11-2 and TRBJ2-5; D might be TRBD2 (5 bases). Germline lookup yields CDR1 SGHAT and CDR2 FQNNGV. The CDR3 consists of 11 residues. The V end was cut by 5 bases, the J end by 9 bases, with 10 bases between. The CDR3 region is CASSDGRPQYF. As DNA, the CDR3 is TGTGCCAGCAGCGATGGGAGACCCCAGTACTTC.

The V and J genes are TRBV20-1 and TRBJ2-5; D is undetermined. CDR3 length equals 12 residues. Deletions cut 5 bases from V and 1 base from J, with 8 bases between. Per germline, CDR1 DFQATT and CDR2 SNEGSKA (reference sequence). This chain's CDR3 is CSARGGQETQYF. The CDR3 nucleotides read TGCAGTGCTCGAGGTGGCCAAGAGACCCAGTACTTC.

This clonotype has ten or more counts. This sequence joins TRBV29-1 and TRBJ1-5; TRBD1 matches 9 bases. Per the germline V gene, CDR1 is SQVTM and CDR2 is ANQGSEA. J was trimmed by 6 bases and V by 4 bases; bases with no gene match: 4. This CDR3 spans 13 amino acids. CDR3 protein: CSVAQGAGQPQHF. Here the CDR3 DNA reads TGCAGCGTTGCACAGGGGGCAGGTCAGCCCCAGCATTTT. Looking up the rest from reference TRBV29-1 and TRBJ1-5 gives the full variable domain: SAVISQKPSRDICQRGTSLTIQCQVDSQVTMMFWYRQQPGQSLTLIATANQGSEATYESGFVIDKFPISRPNLTFSTLTVSNMSPEDSSIYLCSVAQGAGQPQHFGDGTRLSIL.

This clonotype was found many times. The rearrangement uses TRBV28 and TRBJ2-7; D possibly corresponds to TRBD2 (6 bases). In germline, CDR1 is MDHEN, CDR2 SYDVKM. CDR3 length: 15 residues. Deletions cut 1 base from V and 4 bases from J, with 14 bases between. The CDR3 DNA follows: TGTGCCAGCAGTTTATCGGGACTGCCTTTGTACGAGCAGTACTTC. Residues: CASSLSGLPLYEQYF.

The genes are TRBV5-1 and TRBJ2-5; D could derive from TRBD1 or TRBD2 (5 bases each). This CDR3 contains 15 residues. V was shortened by 0 bases and J by 3 bases, with 12 bases between the two germline ends. CDR1 and CDR2 (germline): SGHRS, YFSETQ. Here the CDR3 DNA reads TGCGCCAGCAGCTTGGGAGGGACCCCCAAAGAGACCCAGTACTTC. It specifies CASSLGGTPKETQYF.